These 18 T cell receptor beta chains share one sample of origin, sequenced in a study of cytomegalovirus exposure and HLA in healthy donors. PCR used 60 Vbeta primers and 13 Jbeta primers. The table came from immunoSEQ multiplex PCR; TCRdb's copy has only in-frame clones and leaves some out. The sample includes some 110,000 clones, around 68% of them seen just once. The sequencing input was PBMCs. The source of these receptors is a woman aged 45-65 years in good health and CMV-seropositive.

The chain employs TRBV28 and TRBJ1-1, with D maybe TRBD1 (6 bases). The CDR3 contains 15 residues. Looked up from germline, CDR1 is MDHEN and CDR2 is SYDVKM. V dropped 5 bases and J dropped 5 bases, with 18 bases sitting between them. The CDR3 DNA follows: TGTGCCAGCAGTCGGCCAGGGGCTGAGTTAACTGAAGCTTTCTTT. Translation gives CASSRPGAELTEAFF.

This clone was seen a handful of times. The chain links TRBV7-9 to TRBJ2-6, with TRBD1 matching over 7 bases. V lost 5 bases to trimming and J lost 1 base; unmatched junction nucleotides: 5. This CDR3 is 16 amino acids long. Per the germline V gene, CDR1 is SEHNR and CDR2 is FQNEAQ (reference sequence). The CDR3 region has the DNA TGTGCCAGCAGCCGGGCACAGGGGTCTGGGGCCAACGTCCTGACTTTC. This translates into CASSRAQGSGANVLTF.

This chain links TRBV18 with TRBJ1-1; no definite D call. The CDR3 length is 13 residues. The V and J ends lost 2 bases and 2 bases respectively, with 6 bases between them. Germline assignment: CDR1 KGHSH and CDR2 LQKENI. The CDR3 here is CASSPTGNTEAFF. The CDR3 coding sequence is TGTGCCAGCTCACCAACGGGAAACACTGAAGCTTTCTTT.

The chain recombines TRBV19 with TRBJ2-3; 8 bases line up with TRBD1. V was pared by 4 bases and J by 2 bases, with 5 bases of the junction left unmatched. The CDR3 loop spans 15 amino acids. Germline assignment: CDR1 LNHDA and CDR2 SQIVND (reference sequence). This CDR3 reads CASSTGQGDTDTQYF. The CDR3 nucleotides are TGTGCCAGTAGTACCGGACAGGGTGACACAGATACGCAGTATTTT.

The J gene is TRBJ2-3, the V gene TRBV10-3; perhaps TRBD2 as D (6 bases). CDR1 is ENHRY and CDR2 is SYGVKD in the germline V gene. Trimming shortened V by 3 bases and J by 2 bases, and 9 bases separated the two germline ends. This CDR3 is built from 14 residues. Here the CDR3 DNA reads TGTGCCATCAGTGACAGGGAGGACACAGATACGCAGTATTTT. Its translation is CAISDREDTDTQYF.

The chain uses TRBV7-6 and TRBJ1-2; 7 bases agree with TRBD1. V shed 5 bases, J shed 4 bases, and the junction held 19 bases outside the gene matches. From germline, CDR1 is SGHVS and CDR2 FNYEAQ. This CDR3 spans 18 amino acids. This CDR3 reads CASSPFHNRGEVVYGYTF. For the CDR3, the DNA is TGTGCCAGCAGCCCATTCCACAACAGGGGAGAGGTTGTCTATGGCTACACCTTC.

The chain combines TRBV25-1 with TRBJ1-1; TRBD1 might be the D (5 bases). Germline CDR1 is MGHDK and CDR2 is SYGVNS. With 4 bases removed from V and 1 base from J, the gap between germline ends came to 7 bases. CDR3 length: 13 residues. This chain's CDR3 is CASSGQGNTEAFF. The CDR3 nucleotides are TGTGCCAGCAGTGGCCAGGGGAACACTGAAGCTTTCTTT.

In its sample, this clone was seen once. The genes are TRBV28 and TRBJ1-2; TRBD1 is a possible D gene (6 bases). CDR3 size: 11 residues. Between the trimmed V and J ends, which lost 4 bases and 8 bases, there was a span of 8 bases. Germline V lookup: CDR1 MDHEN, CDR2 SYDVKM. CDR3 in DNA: TGTGCCAGCAGTTGGGACACGGGCTACACCTTC. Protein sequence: CASSWDTGYTF.

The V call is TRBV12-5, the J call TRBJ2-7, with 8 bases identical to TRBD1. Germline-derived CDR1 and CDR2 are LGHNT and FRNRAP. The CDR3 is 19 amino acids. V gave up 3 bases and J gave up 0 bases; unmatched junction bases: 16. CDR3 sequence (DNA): TGTGCTAGTGGTTTTCGGTCGGTGTTATGGGACAGGAGCTCCTACGAGCAGTACTTC. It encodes CASGFRSVLWDRSSYEQYF.

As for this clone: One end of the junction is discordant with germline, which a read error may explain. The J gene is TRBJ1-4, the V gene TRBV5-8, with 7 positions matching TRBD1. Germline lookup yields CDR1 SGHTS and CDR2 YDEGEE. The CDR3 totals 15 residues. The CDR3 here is CASSGGQATNEKLFF. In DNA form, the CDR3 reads TGTGCCAGCAGCGGCGGACAGGCAACGAATGAAAAACTGTTTTTT.

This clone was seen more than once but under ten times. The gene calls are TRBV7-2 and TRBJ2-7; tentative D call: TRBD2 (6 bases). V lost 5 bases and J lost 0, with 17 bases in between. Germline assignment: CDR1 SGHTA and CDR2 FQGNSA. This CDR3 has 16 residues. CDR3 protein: CASSTFRTTYSYEQYF. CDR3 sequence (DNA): TGTGCCAGCAGCACCTTCCGGACTACTTACTCCTACGAGCAGTACTTC.

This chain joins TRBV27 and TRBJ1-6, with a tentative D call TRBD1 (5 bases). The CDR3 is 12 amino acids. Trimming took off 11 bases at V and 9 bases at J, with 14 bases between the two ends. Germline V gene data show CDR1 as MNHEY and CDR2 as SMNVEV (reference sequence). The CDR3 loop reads CAAGTYPSPLHF. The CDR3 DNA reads TGTGCCGCTGGGACTTACCCTTCACCCCTCCACTTT.

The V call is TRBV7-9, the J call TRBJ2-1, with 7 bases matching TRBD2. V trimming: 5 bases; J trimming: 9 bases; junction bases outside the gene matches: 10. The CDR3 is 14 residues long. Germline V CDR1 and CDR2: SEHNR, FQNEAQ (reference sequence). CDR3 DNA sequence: TGTGCCAGCAGCATGAGGGAGCGGGGTAGTGAGCAGTTCTTC. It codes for CASSMRERGSEQFF.

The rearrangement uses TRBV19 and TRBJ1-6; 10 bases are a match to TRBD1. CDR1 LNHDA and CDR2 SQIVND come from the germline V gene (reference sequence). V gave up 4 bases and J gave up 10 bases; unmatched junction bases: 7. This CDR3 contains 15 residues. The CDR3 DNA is TGTGCCAGTAGTACAGGACAGGGGGGACTCTCACCCCTCCACTTT. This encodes CASSTGQGGLSPLHF.

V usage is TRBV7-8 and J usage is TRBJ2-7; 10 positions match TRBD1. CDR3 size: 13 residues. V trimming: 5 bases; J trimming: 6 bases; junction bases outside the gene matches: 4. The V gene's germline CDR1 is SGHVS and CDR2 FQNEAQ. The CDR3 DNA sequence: TGTGCCAGCAGCCCGGACAGGGGGGGCGAGCAGTACTTC. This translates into CASSPDRGGEQYF.

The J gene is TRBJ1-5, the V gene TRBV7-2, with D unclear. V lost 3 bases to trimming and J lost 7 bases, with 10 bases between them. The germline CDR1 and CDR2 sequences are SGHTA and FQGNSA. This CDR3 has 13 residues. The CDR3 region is CASSLHGGQPQHF. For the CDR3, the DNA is TGTGCCAGCAGCTTGCACGGCGGCCAGCCCCAGCATTTT.

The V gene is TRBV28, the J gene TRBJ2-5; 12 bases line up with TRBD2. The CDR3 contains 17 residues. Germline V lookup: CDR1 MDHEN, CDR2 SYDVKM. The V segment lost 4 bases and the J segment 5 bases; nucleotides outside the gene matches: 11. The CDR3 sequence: CASSSLTSGRGGETQYF. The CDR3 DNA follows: TGTGCCAGCAGTTCCCTGACTAGCGGGAGAGGAGGGGAGACCCAGTACTTC.

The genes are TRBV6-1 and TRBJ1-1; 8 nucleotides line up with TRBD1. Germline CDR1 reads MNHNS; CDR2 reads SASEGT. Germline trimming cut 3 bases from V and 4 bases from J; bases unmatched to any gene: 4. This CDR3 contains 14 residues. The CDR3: CASSEGRGRTEAFF. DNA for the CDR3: TGTGCCAGCAGTGAGGGCAGGGGGCGCACTGAAGCTTTCTTT.